This entry lists 32 T cell receptor beta chains sequenced from one sample in a study of shared clonotypes between healthy human individuals. TCRdb's copy holds only in-frame clones and misses some; the assay was immunoSEQ multiplex PCR. The sample records some 1.5 million clones, 95% to 97% being singletons. Sequenced sample: naive CD4+ T cells sorted from blood. Specified subset: CD45RA+ positively selected. These receptors came from a young man in good health.

The rearrangement links TRBV7-9 to TRBJ1-1; D might be TRBD1 (6 bases). Trimming removed 3 bases from V and 9 bases from J, with 17 bases in between. The V gene's germline CDR1 is SEHNR and CDR2 FQNEAQ (reference sequence). The CDR3 spans 14 residues. The CDR3 loop reads CASSLLTGKGQAFF. DNA for the CDR3: TGTGCCAGCAGCTTGTTGACAGGAAAAGGGCAAGCTTTCTTT.

The genes are TRBV6-5 and TRBJ2-3; D gene uncertain. Germline CDR1 and CDR2: MNHEY and SVGAGI. This CDR3 region has 10 residues. Trimming removed 9 bases from V and 4 bases from J, with 5 bases in between. The CDR3 here is CASRADTQYF. In nucleotides, the CDR3 is TGTGCCAGTCGCGCAGATACGCAGTATTTT.

The V gene is TRBV7-3, the J gene TRBJ2-2; D remains unclear. The germline CDR1 and CDR2 sequences are SGHTA and FQGTGA. V was pared by 5 bases and J by 0 bases, with 7 bases between. The CDR3 runs 14 residues. CDR3 protein: CASSPRTNTGELFF. The CDR3 coding sequence is TGTGCCAGCAGCCCAAGAACGAACACCGGGGAGCTGTTTTTT. Looking up the rest from reference TRBV7-3 and TRBJ2-2 gives the full variable domain: GAGVSQTPSNKVTEKGKYVELRCDPISGHTALYWYRQSLGQGPEFLIYFQGTGAADDSGLPNDRFFAVRPEGSVSTLKIQRTERGDSAVYLCASSPRTNTGELFFGEGSRLTVL.

The rearrangement uses TRBV5-6 and TRBJ1-5; unclear D gene. Per germline, CDR1 SGHDT and CDR2 YYEEEE. The V and J ends lost 1 base and 4 bases respectively, with 12 bases between them. The CDR3 runs 15 residues. CDR3 residues: CASSLYAVSNQPQHF. CDR3 in DNA: TGTGCCAGCAGCTTGTATGCAGTCTCTAATCAGCCCCAGCATTTT.

The chain uses TRBV5-1 and TRBJ2-1; either TRBD1 or TRBD2 may supply D (5 bases each). V gave up 2 bases and J gave up 5 bases, with 11 bases separating them. CDR3 length equals 14 residues. Looked up from germline, CDR1 is SGHRS and CDR2 is YFSETQ. The CDR3 coding sequence is TGCGCCAGCAGCTTATGGGGACCGGACAATGAGCAGTTCTTC. Translating gives CASSLWGPDNEQFF. The complete variable domain, with remaining parts taken from reference TRBV5-1 and TRBJ2-1, reads KAGVTQTPRYLIKTRGQQVTLSCSPISGHRSVSWYQQTPGQGLQFLFEYFSETQRNKGNFPGRFSGRQFSNSRSEMNVSTLELGDSALYLCASSLWGPDNEQFFGPGTRLTVL.

As regards this clone: In the same sample, other DNA sequences code for this CDR3. The V and J genes are TRBV5-1 and TRBJ2-5; perhaps TRBD2 as D (5 bases). V was trimmed by 1 base and J by 5 bases, leaving 9 bases between them. The CDR3 covers 13 residues. Germline CDR1 reads SGHRS; CDR2 reads YFSETQ. CDR3 sequence: CASSLKGGETQYF. CDR3 bases: TGCGCCAGCAGCTTGAAGGGCGGGGAGACCCAGTACTTC.

The chain links TRBV7-2 to TRBJ1-5; no reliable D call. With 5 bases removed from V and 9 bases from J, the gap between germline ends came to 14 bases. Germline V lookup: CDR1 SGHTA, CDR2 FQGNSA. There are 13 residues in the CDR3. CDR3 in amino acids: CASSPGPQSPQHF. Here the CDR3 DNA reads TGTGCCAGCAGCCCTGGCCCCCAATCGCCCCAGCATTTT. Using reference TRBV7-2 and TRBJ1-5 for the parts outside the CDR3, the full variable domain is GAGVSQSPSNKVTEKGKDVELRCDPISGHTALYWYRQSLGQGLEFLIYFQGNSAPDKSGLPSDRFSAERTGGSVSTLTIQRTQQEDSAVYLCASSPGPQSPQHFGDGTRLSIL.

In its sample, this clone was seen once. The chain couples TRBV28 to TRBJ2-7; perhaps TRBD2 as D (6 bases). Between the trimmed V and J ends, which lost 6 bases and 7 bases, there was a span of 13 bases. Germline CDR1 is MDHEN and CDR2 is SYDVKM. The CDR3 is 12 amino acids. The CDR3 reads CASSPPGVEQYF. In nucleotides, the CDR3 is TGTGCCAGCAGCCCCCCGGGGGTGGAGCAGTACTTC.

The rearrangement uses TRBV5-4 and TRBJ2-5; TRBD1 matches at 10 bases. Germline V gene lookup returns CDR1 SGHNT and CDR2 YYREEE (reference sequence). V gave up 4 bases and J gave up 10 bases; unmatched junction bases: 10. This CDR3 has 14 residues. Written as DNA, the CDR3 is TGTGCCAGCAGCGGCGGGACAGGGGTTGAATTCCAGTACTTC. It codes for CASSGGTGVEFQYF.

The chain joins TRBV18 to TRBJ2-5, with 7 bases fitting TRBD2. Germline trimming cut 2 bases from V and 3 bases from J; bases unmatched to any gene: 9. The CDR3 is 16 residues long. Germline values: CDR1 KGHSH, CDR2 LQKENI. In DNA, the CDR3 is TGTGCCAGCTCACCAGTGGTAGGGAGGGTTGAAGAGACCCAGTACTTC. Its protein product is CASSPVVGRVEETQYF.

CDR3 residues: CASSPIRATGTEPYEQYF. In DNA form, the CDR3 reads TGTGCCAGCTCACCAATCCGAGCAACCGGGACGGAACCCTACGAGCAGTACTTC. The chain combines TRBV18 with TRBJ2-7, with D perhaps TRBD1 or TRBD2 (5 bases each). This CDR3 is 18 amino acids long. The germline CDR1 and CDR2 sequences are KGHSH and LQKENI. The V gene lost 2 bases and the J gene lost 2 bases, with 22 bases spanning the gap.

Only one count was recorded for this clone. The CDR3 DNA is TGCAGCGTTGAACAAACCTGGGGGACAGGGGGCACAGATACGCAGTATTTT. This gives the protein CSVEQTWGTGGTDTQYF. This rearrangement joins TRBV29-1 to TRBJ2-3; 10 bases agree with TRBD1. The CDR3 has 17 residues. The V gene end was trimmed by 2 bases and the J gene end by 1 base; junction bases not matched to a gene: 9. Germline lookup yields CDR1 SQVTM and CDR2 ANQGSEA.

This rearrangement joins TRBV7-6 to TRBJ2-1, with a possible D match to TRBD2 (6 bases). V lost 5 bases and J lost 8, with 22 bases in between. This CDR3 has 16 amino acids. Germline V lookup: CDR1 SGHVS, CDR2 FNYEAQ. The CDR3 DNA sequence: TGTGCCAGCAGCCCCAGAGTGGCGGGATCTTTCCATGAGCAGTTCTTC. Translated: CASSPRVAGSFHEQFF.

DNA for the CDR3: TGTGCCAGTAGTATCCGGGACAGGACTAGCACAGATACGCAGTATTTT. This encodes CASSIRDRTSTDTQYF. V is TRBV19 and J is TRBJ2-3; 8 nucleotides line up with TRBD1. The CDR3 is 16 residues long. J lost 0 bases, V lost 3 bases, and 5 bases had no gene match. Germline V CDR1 and CDR2: LNHDA, SQIVND (reference sequence).

V is TRBV30 and J is TRBJ2-3; TRBD2 agrees at 9 bases. This CDR3 is built from 15 residues. Germline values: CDR1 GTSNPN, CDR2 SVGIG (reference sequence). V trimming: 4 bases; J trimming: 6 bases; junction bases outside the gene matches: 11. The CDR3 spells CAWIKTSGPVDTQYF. CDR3 nucleotides: TGTGCCTGGATTAAAACTAGCGGGCCAGTCGATACGCAGTATTTT.

The CDR3 reads CASKMDNNQPQHF. The CDR3 DNA reads as TGTGCCAGCAAGATGGATAACAATCAGCCCCAGCATTTT. The chain recombines TRBV27 with TRBJ1-5; D is ambiguous. The V end was cut by 7 bases, the J end by 3 bases, with 10 bases between. This CDR3 is 13 amino acids long. The germline V gene has CDR1 MNHEY and CDR2 SMNVEV (reference sequence).

The gene calls are TRBV4-2 and TRBJ2-7; 13 bases agree with TRBD2. Germline CDR1 LGHNA, CDR2 YNFKEQ. The CDR3 contains 15 residues. V trimming: 0 bases; J trimming: 7 bases; junction bases outside the gene matches: 3. In nucleotides, the CDR3 is TGTGCCAGCAGCCAAGAAGGGACTAGCGGGAATGAGCAGTACTTC. This sequence encodes CASSQEGTSGNEQYF.

This chain uses TRBV6-1 with TRBJ2-3; 8 nucleotides line up with TRBD2. This CDR3 comprises 14 residues. Germline V CDR1 and CDR2: MNHNS, SASEGT. V trimming: 4 bases; J trimming: 4 bases; junction bases outside the gene matches: 4. The DNA of the CDR3 is TGTGCCAGCAGTGGTCCGGGAGGGGCAGATACGCAGTATTTT. Translating gives CASSGPGGADTQYF.

The chain links TRBV6-1 to TRBJ2-3; a weak D match, TRBD2 (6 bases). The CDR3 is made up of 14 amino acids. Trimming took off 8 bases at V and 2 bases at J, with 14 bases between the two ends. Germline CDR1 MNHNS, CDR2 SASEGT. As DNA, the CDR3 is TGTGCCAGCTCGGGAGTTTCCCACACAGATACGCAGTATTTT. Translating it yields CASSGVSHTDTQYF.

The V gene is TRBV5-1, the J gene TRBJ2-1, with 8 bases that match TRBD2. CDR1 SGHRS and CDR2 YFSETQ come from the germline V gene. The length of the CDR3 is 13 residues. V shed 2 bases and J 9 bases; nucleotides not matched to a gene: 4. CDR3 sequence reads: CASSLGTSVEQFF. The CDR3 DNA reads as TGCGCCAGCAGCTTAGGGACTAGTGTTGAGCAGTTCTTC. The full variable domain, in which reference TRBV5-1 and TRBJ2-1 provide the parts outside the CDR3, is KAGVTQTPRYLIKTRGQQVTLSCSPISGHRSVSWYQQTPGQGLQFLFEYFSETQRNKGNFPGRFSGRQFSNSRSEMNVSTLELGDSALYLCASSLGTSVEQFFGPGTRLTVL.

This chain joins TRBV18 and TRBJ2-1; no reliable D call. Germline V lookup: CDR1 KGHSH, CDR2 LQKENI. The CDR3 is 15 residues long. The germline V and J ends were trimmed by 3 bases and 4 bases, with 13 bases remaining between them. For the CDR3, the DNA is TGTGCCAGCTCACCTATACAGTCTAGATACAATGAGCAGTTCTTC. Residues: CASSPIQSRYNEQFF.

The chain employs TRBV19 and TRBJ1-4, with D unclear. The germline V gene encodes CDR1 LNHDA and CDR2 SQIVND (reference sequence). With 6 bases removed from V and 2 bases from J, the gap between germline ends came to 13 bases. The CDR3 extends over 15 amino acids. The CDR3 nucleotides are TGTGCCAGTAGCCGGTATGGCGGGACTAATGAAAAACTGTTTTTT. Its translation is CASSRYGGTNEKLFF.

V and J are TRBV5-1 and TRBJ2-5; TRBD2 might be the D (6 bases). V lost 4 bases to trimming and J lost 4 bases, with 20 bases between them. CDR3 size: 16 residues. The germline CDR1 and CDR2 sequences are SGHRS and YFSETQ. The CDR3 sequence: CASSRGLAETGETQYF. The CDR3 DNA is TGCGCCAGCAGCAGGGGACTCGCCGAGACGGGAGAGACCCAGTACTTC.

This chain joins TRBV5-5 and TRBJ2-7, with D possibly being TRBD1 (5 bases). Trimming stripped 4 bases from V and 2 bases from J, with 16 bases between. Germline CDR1 is SGHKS and CDR2 is YYEKEE (reference sequence). The CDR3 runs 15 residues. The CDR3 DNA is TGTGCCAGCAGCCCGGGTCGGACACAGCCCTACGAGCAGTACTTC. Protein product: CASSPGRTQPYEQYF.

The V gene is TRBV18, the J gene TRBJ1-5; D call uncertain. V shed 1 base and J shed 3 bases, with 10 bases lying between them. Germline V gene data show CDR1 as KGHSH and CDR2 as LQKENI. The CDR3 has 15 residues. CDR3 in DNA: TGTGCCAGCTCACCACGCGCAGTAGCCAATCAGCCCCAGCATTTT. This gives the protein CASSPRAVANQPQHF.

This rearrangement joins TRBV7-6 to TRBJ2-5; D remains ambiguous. The CDR3 spans 15 residues. V dropped 3 bases and J dropped 7 bases, with 18 bases sitting between them. The V gene's germline CDR1 is SGHVS and CDR2 FNYEAQ. CDR3 in DNA: TGTGCCAGCAGCTTTCCGGCTAGGGTGGGCGGGACCCAGTACTTC. Its translation is CASSFPARVGGTQYF.

The chain recombines TRBV28 with TRBJ2-7, with 10 bases identical to TRBD1. CDR3 length: 14 residues. Germline assignment: CDR1 MDHEN and CDR2 SYDVKM. Germline trimming cut 6 bases from V and 3 bases from J; bases unmatched to any gene: 5. Here the CDR3 reads CASSEGDRGYEQYF. In DNA, the CDR3 is TGTGCCAGCAGCGAAGGGGACAGGGGCTACGAGCAGTACTTC.

The chain employs TRBV15 and TRBJ2-1; D may be TRBD1 or TRBD2 (7 bases each). Trimming took off 1 base at V and 4 bases at J, with 26 bases between the two ends. From germline, CDR1 is LNHNV and CDR2 YYDKDF (reference sequence). The CDR3 runs 20 residues. CDR3 amino acids: CATSRGPGGEVVGIYNEQFF. CDR3 sequence (DNA): TGTGCCACCAGCAGAGGGCCAGGGGGGGAGGTTGTCGGTATATACAATGAGCAGTTCTTC.

The gene calls are TRBV28 and TRBJ2-6; 10 nucleotides match TRBD2. The V gene's germline CDR1 is MDHEN and CDR2 SYDVKM. This CDR3 has 20 residues. Unmatched junction bases numbered 13, after V lost 5 bases and J lost 0 bases. The CDR3 here is CASSPRYSGRPSSGANVLTF. CDR3 nucleotides: TGTGCCAGCAGTCCTCGATATAGCGGGAGGCCGAGCTCTGGGGCCAACGTCCTGACTTTC.

The table lists this clone with a count of one. The V gene is TRBV28, the J gene TRBJ2-5, with 7 bases lining up with TRBD1. Germline assignment: CDR1 MDHEN and CDR2 SYDVKM. Losses at the gene ends were 6 bases for V and 4 bases for J; bases not matched to a gene: 5. This CDR3 contains 13 residues. The CDR3: CASRETGRETQYF. The CDR3 region has the DNA TGTGCCAGCAGAGAGACAGGGCGAGAGACCCAGTACTTC.

The genes are TRBV5-1 and TRBJ2-1, with D possibly being TRBD2 (6 bases). Trimming took 0 bases from V and 6 from J, leaving 13 bases between them. From germline, CDR1 is SGHRS and CDR2 YFSETQ. The CDR3 is 15 residues long. The CDR3 DNA reads as TGCGCCAGCAGCTTGGCCGAGGGAGGTAGCAATGAGCAGTTCTTC. Translating gives CASSLAEGGSNEQFF.

This chain uses TRBV6-6 with TRBJ1-1; D call uncertain. The CDR3 runs to 14 residues. V lost 7 bases, J lost 0 bases, and 12 bases lay in between. Per germline, CDR1 MNHNY and CDR2 SVGAGI (reference sequence). In DNA, the CDR3 is TGTGCCAGCACGTCGATGTCTTTGAACACTGAAGCTTTCTTT. It translates to CASTSMSLNTEAFF.